The T cell receptor beta chain described here comes from a study of cytomegalovirus exposure and HLA in healthy donors. The CDR3 is made up of 15 amino acids. V dropped 4 bases and J dropped 8; count of bases not matched to a gene: 9. Germline V gene lookup returns CDR1 LNHDA and CDR2 SQIVND (reference sequence). Clones were sequenced by immunoSEQ multiplex PCR, and TCRdb holds only the in-frame ones, with some missing. The sample has approximately 100,000 clones, about 90% seen once. This clone was observed a single time. The chain combines TRBV19 with TRBJ2-1; 9 positions agree with TRBD1. This clonotype was sampled from a man aged 18-30 years in good health and CMV-seropositive. Sequencing used PBMCs. The CDR3 sequence is CASSTKQGAGDEQFF. CDR3 nucleotides: TGTGCCAGTAGTACCAAACAGGGGGCAGGAGATGAGCAGTTCTTC.